The T cell receptor beta chain described here comes from a study of blood T cell repertoires in COVID-19. Study-wide context: COVID-19 samples from acute and convalescent phases originated in the United States, Italy and Spain.

Trimming removed 7 bases at V and 5 bases at J, with 13 bases between. Germline V gene lookup returns CDR1 MNHEY and CDR2 SVGAGI. CDR3 length: 13 amino acids. The assay was immunoSEQ multiplex PCR, and TCRdb's table has in-frame clones only and misses some. The table has some 220,000 clones, 80% seen once. This clone has just one count. The receptor was isolated from a woman in her 70s with acute or convalescent COVID-19. V usage is TRBV6-5 and J usage is TRBJ2-3, with a weak D call TRBD2 (7 bases). Sequences were obtained from peripheral blood. In DNA form, the CDR3 reads TGTGCCAGCACTTGGGGGGGGCTAGATACGCAGTATTTT. This codes for CASTWGGLDTQYF.